The subject of this entry is one T cell receptor (beta chain). No antigen is known for it. The data originate from a study of tumor and adjacent non-tumor tissue in lung cancer. Study information: The patients, some ten men and roughly 5 women, were about 31 to 85 with stage I to III disease. About 4.17 million productive TCRbeta reads were obtained per sample on average. Study-level points and caveats: TCR diversity was significantly greater in tumor than normal lung tissue. Tumor repertoires had a smaller top 100 clone share than normal lung.

A modified ARM-PCR protocol with three rounds of nested PCR amplified TCRbeta. Using its own MiXCR run on the multiplex PCR reads, TCRdb lists one record per CDR3 protein. The sample contains approximately 130,000 distinct CDR3 sequences, 66% of which appear only once. No cell sorting was done before RNA was extracted from the tissue. The germline V and J ends were trimmed by 7 bases and 6 bases, with 27 bases remaining between them. CDR1 ENHRY and CDR2 SYGVKD come from the germline V gene. The CDR3 runs 17 residues. This TCR was recovered from a man younger than 45 with non-small cell lung cancer. Sequencing was carried out using lung tumor tissue. The V gene is TRBV10-3, the J gene TRBJ1-1; D is unresolved. This CDR3 is CAINIIPKKGQIAEAFF. CDR3 DNA sequence: TGTGCCATCAATATTATTCCGAAGAAAGGCCAAATCGCTGAAGCTTTCTTT.